The sequence of this T cell receptor beta chain was determined in a study of T-cell reconstitution after alpha-beta-depleted transplantation in children. Study outcomes and limitations: Most T-cell counts and diversity one year after the transplant came from T cells that were newly produced. Reportedly, only several hundred clones from non-depleted graft cells drove alpha-beta T-cell counts at about two months.

Looked up from germline, CDR1 is SGHKS and CDR2 is YYEKEE (reference sequence). This CDR3 has 14 residues. V was cut by 4 bases and J by 5 bases, with 15 bases left in between. This clonotype showed up just a few times. Its antigen is still unknown. A TCRbeta library incorporating unique molecular identifiers was prepared. One entry per CDR3 protein, called by TCRdb with MiXCR from the PCR reads. The sample has hundreds of thousands of distinct CDR3 sequences; approximately 10% are singletons. The source of this sequence is a child under two years old with acute myeloid leukemia, due to receive a stem cell transplant. The sequenced sample was PBMCs, obtained before TCRalphabeta/CD19-depleted stem cell transplant. The rearrangement joins TRBV5-5 to TRBJ2-5; no reliable D call. CDR3 bases: TGTGCCAGCAGCACAGACTTGCTCCCGGAGACCCAGTACTTC. Translating gives CASSTDLLPETQYF.